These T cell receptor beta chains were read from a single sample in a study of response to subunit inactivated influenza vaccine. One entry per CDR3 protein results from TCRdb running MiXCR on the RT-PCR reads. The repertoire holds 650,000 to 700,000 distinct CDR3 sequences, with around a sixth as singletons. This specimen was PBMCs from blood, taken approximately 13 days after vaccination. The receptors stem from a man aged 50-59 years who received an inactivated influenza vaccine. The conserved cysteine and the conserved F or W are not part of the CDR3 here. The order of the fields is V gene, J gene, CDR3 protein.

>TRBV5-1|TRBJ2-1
ASSLGSGVEEQF
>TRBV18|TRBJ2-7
ASSPAEGGYEQY
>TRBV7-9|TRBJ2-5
ASTPPGAATQY
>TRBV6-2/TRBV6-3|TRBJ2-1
ASKLAGGKYNEQF
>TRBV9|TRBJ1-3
ASSPPDRTLSGNTIY
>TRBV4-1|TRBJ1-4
ASSQDREGGFATNEKLF
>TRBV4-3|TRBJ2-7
ASSQDGRGSSYEQY
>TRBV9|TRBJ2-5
ASSPYRDNQDTQY
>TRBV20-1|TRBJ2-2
SARGQTNTGELF
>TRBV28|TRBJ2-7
ASSFRDVLSSYEQY
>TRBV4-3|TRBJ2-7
ASSQDTSFGEQY
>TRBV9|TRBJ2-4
ASSVSGLGDIQY
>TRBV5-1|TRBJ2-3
ASSLGGPGDTQY
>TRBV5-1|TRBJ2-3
ASSLEGQGLTDTQY
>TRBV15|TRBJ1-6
ATSVTGAGISPLH
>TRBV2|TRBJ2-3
ASSRGRGPTDTQY
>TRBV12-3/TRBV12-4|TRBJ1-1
ASLTGFGTEAF
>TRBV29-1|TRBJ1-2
SALSSNYGYT
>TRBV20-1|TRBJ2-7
SARGFGPEEY
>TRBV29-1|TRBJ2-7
SARLTSGSSYEQY
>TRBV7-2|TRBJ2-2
ASSFATSGGSSGELF
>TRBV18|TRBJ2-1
ASSPPVGGSEQF
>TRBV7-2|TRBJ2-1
ASSPRTSGIYNEQF
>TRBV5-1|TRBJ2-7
ASSLASGIPSYEQY
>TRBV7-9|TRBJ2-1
ASSLSTEYNEQF
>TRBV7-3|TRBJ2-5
ASSRTSGSGETQY
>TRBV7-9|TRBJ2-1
ASSSPPRQGKQF
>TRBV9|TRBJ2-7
ASSEGGLAYSYEQY
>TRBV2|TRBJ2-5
ASRSRGALQETQY
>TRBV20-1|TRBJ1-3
SARDFFGNTIY
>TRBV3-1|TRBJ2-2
ASSRLPSGRAGELF
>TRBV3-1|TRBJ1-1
ATSGGGFDTEAF
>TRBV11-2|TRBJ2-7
ASSAGAGYEQY
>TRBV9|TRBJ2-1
ASSVGHRVDWTSVYNEQF
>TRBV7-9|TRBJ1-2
ASTRTGRYYGYT
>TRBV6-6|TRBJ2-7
AITGDSTYEQY
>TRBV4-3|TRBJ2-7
ASSPTSGQYEQY
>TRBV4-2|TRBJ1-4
ASSRGTDEKLF
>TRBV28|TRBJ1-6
ASSSTPGAGPRPLH
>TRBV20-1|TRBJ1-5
SASLFGRGHNQPQH
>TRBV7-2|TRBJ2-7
ASSSPPEVQY
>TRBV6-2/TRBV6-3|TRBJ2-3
ASPGLAELTDTQY
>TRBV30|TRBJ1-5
AWSQGALSNQPQH